This T cell receptor beta chain was retrieved from a study of OX40 agonist ivuxolimab in advanced cancers. Overall study context: Patients assigned to dose escalation were diagnosed with hepatocellular carcinoma, melanoma, renal cell or head and neck cancer. Having had anti-PD-1, anti-PD-L1 or anti-CTLA-4 therapy before was allowed, and under 50% had some. Partial responses were observed in three patients, of whom one had hepatocellular carcinoma and two had cutaneous melanoma.

TCRdb's table, derived via immunoSEQ multiplex PCR, lists solely in-frame clones and lacks some. The table shows roughly 92,000 clones, with about 80% occurring only once. The CDR3 sequence is 14 residues long. Trimming cost V 5 bases and J 0 bases; bases outside gene matches: 3. Looked up from germline, CDR1 is KGHSH and CDR2 is LQKENI. Sequencing used CD4+ or CD8+ T cells sorted from blood, obtained in a trial of the OX40 agonist ivuxolimab. The clonotype was recovered from an adult with an advanced solid tumor such as melanoma, head and neck, liver or kidney cancer. The chain links TRBV18 to TRBJ1-1, with TRBD1 matching 7 bases. This CDR3 is CASSAQGMNTEAFF. DNA for the CDR3: TGTGCCAGCTCAGCACAGGGGATGAACACTGAAGCTTTCTTT.